This TCR beta chain was recorded in a study of blood T cell repertoires in COVID-19. The wider study: Sites in the United States, Italy and Spain provided acute and convalescent COVID-19 samples.

Seattle participants joined during active infection and were tracked over time. Original handling: Reference gene primer amplification gave estimated nucleated cell counts. The assay was immunoSEQ multiplex PCR, and TCRdb's table has in-frame clones only and misses some. V, J and clone size are those of that table, while D and trimming were read from the DNA. The data contain approximately 290,000 clones, about 85% of them seen just once; the ten biggest clones take up around 1%. The length of the CDR3 is 13 residues. Germline V gene data show CDR1 as MNHNS and CDR2 as SASEGT. V lost 1 base and J lost 9, with 12 bases in between.

The receptor comes from a human donor with COVID-19, enrolled during active disease. The donor label of this sample is uncertain. The sample taken for sequencing was peripheral blood. V usage is TRBV6-1 and J usage is TRBJ1-2; unclear D gene. The CDR3 region has the DNA TGTGCCAGCAGTGAAGGAGGCCCCGTGAGCTACACCTTC. This encodes CASSEGGPVSYTF.